This T cell receptor beta chain stems from a study of T cells in women clearing cervical HPV infection. Across the whole study: No precancer developed; the control's incident HPV16 infection cleared within 12 months. Only a few women had HLA typing results available.

Using immunoSEQ multiplex PCR, the repertoire was profiled, and TCRdb retains in-frame clones only, with some absent. The sample table includes under 20,000 clones. Concerning this clone: Its specificity is not known. The read halts 3 residues ahead of the CDR3 end, with the missing end drawn from the germline J gene.

Broader study findings: CIN3+ cases had significantly higher TCR richness than controls; evenness did not differ.

V shed 4 bases, J shed 1 base, and the junction held 7 bases outside the gene matches. CDR1 LNHDA and CDR2 SQIVND come from the germline V gene (reference sequence). The CDR3 has 16 amino acids. The chain couples TRBV19 to TRBJ1-5, with 7 bases that match TRBD1. The sample was blood buffy coat. This TCR came from a woman aged 18-69 years with a cervical HPV16 infection that either progressed to CIN3+ or cleared (not recorded which). This chain's CDR3 is CASSSTQTGSNQPQHF. The sequenced CDR3 bases are TGTGCCAGTAGTAGCACCCAGACAGGGAGCAATCAGCCC. The full variable domain, rest sourced from reference TRBV19 and TRBJ1-5, is DGGITQSPKYLFRKEGQNVTLSCEQNLNHDAMYWYRQDPGQGLRLIYYSQIVNDFQKGDIAEGYSVSREKKESFPLTVTSAQKNPTAFYLCASSSTQTGSNQPQHFGDGTRLSIL.